This TCR beta chain was recorded in a study of identical twins. Study observations and caveats: Models underestimated how often monozygotic twins shared out-of-frame TCR alpha. There is a chance that invariant MAIT and iNKT cells partially muddied zero-insertion analyses.

The CDR3 consists of 12 residues. The V end lost 9 bases, the J end lost 4 bases, and 12 bases lay between the germline ends. The germline CDR1 and CDR2 sequences are MGHDK and SYGVNS. A note on this clonotype: The antigen remains unidentified.

TCRdb independently ran MiXCR on the 5' RACE reads; one entry per CDR3 protein. The sample comprises over 500,000 distinct CDR3 sequences, 22% of which are singletons, and about 0.91% rests with the top ten. These data were also reused for a study on T cells expressing NK-cell markers.

Sequencing used CD4+ T cells sorted from blood. The clonotype was recovered from a woman under 30 in good health. This chain uses TRBV25-1 with TRBJ2-5; D unresolved. The CDR3, as DNA: TGTGCCAGTACTATTTTCGGAGAGACCCAGTACTTC. Amino acids: CASTIFGETQYF.